One T cell receptor (beta chain) is described in this entry. This sample was included in a study of control samples from healthy donors and cancer patients. TCRdb's copy holds only in-frame clones and misses some; the assay was immunoSEQ multiplex PCR. The sample holds 100,000 to 150,000 clones; 92% are singletons and the top ten take 2% to 2.5%. Germline V gene sequence: CDR1 MGHRA, CDR2 YSYEKL. The CDR3 is 14 residues long. Trimming left V 5 bases short and J 9 bases short, with 17 bases between. Sequences were obtained from blood. The chain joins TRBV4-1 to TRBJ2-4, with D perhaps TRBD2 (6 bases). This clonotype originated in a woman between 50 and 59 years old in good health. The CDR3 sequence is CASSNIGTLGIQYF. CDR3 DNA sequence: TGCGCCAGCAGCAATATAGGGACTTTGGGCATTCAGTACTTC.